This T cell receptor beta chain was profiled in a study of blood T cell repertoires in COVID-19. Study context: Sources were T cells, B-cell-depleted T cells, or PBMCs; the material itself was cDNA or gDNA.

V was pared by 3 bases and J by 4 bases, with 10 bases between. The CDR3 runs 13 residues. Germline loops: CDR1 SQVTM, CDR2 ANQGSEA. In the original processing: Amplified reference gene primers provided the basis for estimating nucleated cell counts. Some clones are missing from TCRdb's copy, which holds only in-frame ones; the method was immunoSEQ multiplex PCR. V, J and clone size are those of that table, while D and trimming were read from the DNA. The profile shows over 85,000 clones, around nine tenths of them singletons. Source material: peripheral blood. This chain links TRBV29-1 with TRBJ2-1, with D possibly being TRBD2 (5 bases). This sequence originates from a man aged 40-55 years with acute or convalescent COVID-19. The CDR3: CSVDGVSYNEQFF. DNA for the CDR3: TGCAGCGTTGACGGGGTCAGTTACAATGAGCAGTTCTTC.